This entry describes one TCR beta chain. TCRdb reprocessed the RT-PCR reads via MiXCR and lists one record per CDR3 protein. In the table there are about 700,000 distinct CDR3 sequences, 13% to 15% of which are singletons. Sequenced: memory CD4+ T cells from blood. This TCR was recovered from a female donor in good health, serving as a healthy control.

This CDR3 reads CASSITSDSYEQYF. The CDR3 nucleotides read TGTGCCAGCAGCATAACTAGCGACTCCTACGAGCAGTACTTC. This chain joins TRBV7-9 and TRBJ2-7; 7 bases are shared with TRBD2. The germline V gene has CDR1 SEHNR and CDR2 FQNEAQ (reference sequence). This CDR3 is 14 amino acids long. Trimming removed 5 bases from V and 0 bases from J; junction bases left unmatched: 4.